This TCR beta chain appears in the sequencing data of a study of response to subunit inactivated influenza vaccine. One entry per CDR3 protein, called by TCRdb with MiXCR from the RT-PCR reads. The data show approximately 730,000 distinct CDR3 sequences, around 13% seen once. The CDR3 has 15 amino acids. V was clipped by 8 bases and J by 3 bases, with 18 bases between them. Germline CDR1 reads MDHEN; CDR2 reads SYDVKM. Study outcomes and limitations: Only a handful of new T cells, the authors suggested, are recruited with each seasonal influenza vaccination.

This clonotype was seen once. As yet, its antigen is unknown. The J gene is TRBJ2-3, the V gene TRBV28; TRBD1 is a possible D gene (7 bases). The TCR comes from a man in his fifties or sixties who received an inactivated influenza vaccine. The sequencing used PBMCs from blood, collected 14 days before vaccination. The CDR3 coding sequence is TGTGCCAGCCGGCCAGACAGGGAGGTAACAGATACGCAGTATTTT. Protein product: CASRPDREVTDTQYF.